Below are 32 T cell receptor beta chains sequenced from a single sample in a study of blood T cell repertoires in COVID-19. Libraries were prepared by immunoSEQ multiplex PCR; TCRdb keeps only in-frame clonotypes and omits some of them. The table lists fewer than 650,000 clones, about 89% of them singletons. The specimen sequenced was peripheral blood. Receptors were obtained from a woman between 45 and 60 years old with COVID-19, enrolled during active disease.

J is TRBJ1-1 and V is TRBV2; maybe TRBD1 (6 bases). V lost 7 bases, J lost 3 bases, and 18 bases lay in between. The CDR3 consists of 15 residues. The germline CDR1 and CDR2 sequences are SNHLY and FYNNEI. CDR3 in amino acids: CASKSVGGLDTEAFF. CDR3 sequence (DNA): TGTGCCAGCAAATCCGTGGGGGGGCTGGACACTGAAGCTTTCTTT.

The chain links TRBV30 to TRBJ2-7; tentatively, D is TRBD2 (5 bases). The V gene's germline CDR1 is GTSNPN and CDR2 SVGIG (reference sequence). The CDR3 spans 12 residues. The V end was cut by 5 bases, the J end by 7 bases, with 15 bases between. The DNA for the CDR3 is TGTGCCTGGGGGTTGAGGGCGGCGGAGCAGTACTTC. Its translation: CAWGLRAAEQYF.

The V and J genes are TRBV12-3 or TRBV12-4 and TRBJ1-2; no firm D call. The CDR3 has 11 residues. V lost 8 bases, J lost 7 bases, and 11 bases lay in between. The chain's CDR3 is CASGDEGGYTF. The CDR3 bases are TGTGCCAGCGGAGATGAGGGTGGCTACACCTTC.

This clone has just a few counts. This chain connects TRBV7-9 to TRBJ1-4, with 10 nucleotides matching TRBD1. V dropped 5 bases and J dropped 0; count of bases not matched to a gene: 12. Germline V gives CDR1 SEHNR, CDR2 FQNEAQ (reference sequence). The CDR3 length is 19 residues. CDR3 nucleotides: TGTGCCAGCAGCGGTACGGACAGGGGGAAATCTGCAACTAATGAAAAACTGTTTTTT. It specifies CASSGTDRGKSATNEKLFF.

This clone showed up just a few times. The chain has TRBV3-1 (or the pseudogene TRBV3-2) and TRBJ1-3, with TRBD1 matching 8 bases. Germline CDR1 and CDR2: LGHDT and YNNKEL (reference sequence). The V gene end was trimmed by 6 bases and the J gene end by 0 bases; junction bases not matched to a gene: 4. The CDR3 is 15 residues long. DNA for the CDR3: TGTGCCAGCAGGGGACAGGTCCTCTCTGGAAACACCATATATTTT. This sequence encodes CASRGQVLSGNTIYF.

In this sample, this clone turned up once. This chain connects TRBV11-3 to TRBJ1-1, with unresolved D. The germline gives CDR1 SGHNT, CDR2 YENEEA. V was trimmed by 0 bases and J by 4 bases, leaving 6 bases between them. CDR3 length: 13 amino acids. The CDR3 DNA reads as TGTGCCAGCAGCTTAGATGTGGCCACTGAAGCTTTCTTT. The encoded protein is CASSLDVATEAFF.

The CDR3 DNA is TGTGCCAGCGTTACGACAGTAACTAACTATGGCTACACCTTC. Protein product: CASVTTVTNYGYTF. The gene calls are TRBV6-5 and TRBJ1-2, with a tentative D call TRBD1 (5 bases). The CDR3 totals 14 residues. V was shortened by 8 bases and J by 0 bases, with 13 bases between the two germline ends. Germline values: CDR1 MNHEY, CDR2 SVGAGI.

This clone has a handful of counts. The gene calls are TRBV5-4 and TRBJ2-7, with a possible D match to TRBD2 (5 bases). The V gene lost 1 base and the J gene lost 0 bases, with 8 bases spanning the gap. This CDR3 spans 14 amino acids. Germline V gene sequence: CDR1 SGHNT, CDR2 YYREEE (reference sequence). The CDR3 loop is CASSLRGYSYEQYF. For the CDR3, the DNA is TGTGCCAGCAGCTTGCGGGGATACTCCTACGAGCAGTACTTC.

CDR3 protein: CASSAPGQTSHGYTF. CDR3 nucleotide sequence: TGTGCCAGCAGCGCCCCGGGACAGACATCCCATGGCTACACCTTC. This chain links TRBV7-9 with TRBJ1-2, with 7 bases lining up with TRBD1. CDR1 is SEHNR and CDR2 is FQNEAQ in the germline V gene (reference sequence). The J segment lost 6 bases and the V segment lost 5 bases, leaving 12 bases of the junction unmatched. The CDR3 consists of 15 residues. The full variable domain, with the rest looked up from reference TRBV7-9 and TRBJ1-2, is DTGVSQNPRHKITKRGQNVTFRCDPISEHNRLYWYRQTLGQGPEFLTYFQNEAQLEKSRLLSDRFSAERPKGSFSTLEIQRTEQGDSAMYLCASSAPGQTSHGYTFGSGTRLTVV.

J is TRBJ2-1 and V is TRBV29-1; 7 bases fit TRBD2. Germline values: CDR1 SQVTM, CDR2 ANQGSEA. The CDR3 sequence is 15 residues long. Trimming removed 7 bases from V and 5 bases from J; junction bases left unmatched: 14. This CDR3 is CSAHVYKGRDNEQFF. In nucleotides, the CDR3 is TGCAGCGCCCACGTCTATAAGGGGAGGGACAATGAGCAGTTCTTC.

V usage is TRBV5-6 and J usage is TRBJ2-5; 7 bases map to TRBD1. Looked up from germline, CDR1 is SGHDT and CDR2 is YYEEEE. CDR3 length equals 12 residues. After removal of 4 bases from V and 8 bases from J, the junction contained 5 bases not matched to a gene. This chain's CDR3 is CASSPDRVTQYF. The CDR3, as DNA: TGTGCCAGCAGCCCCGACAGGGTAACCCAGTACTTC.

The chain links TRBV9 to TRBJ2-2, with 7 bases aligning to TRBD1. Losses at the gene ends were 4 bases for V and 3 bases for J; bases not matched to a gene: 9. Germline CDR1 reads SGDLS; CDR2 reads YYNGEE. The CDR3 has 16 amino acids. The CDR3: CASSLLGGADTGELFF. CDR3 DNA: TGTGCCAGCAGCTTGTTAGGGGGCGCGGACACCGGGGAGCTGTTTTTT. The full variable domain, rest sourced from reference TRBV9 and TRBJ2-2, is DSGVTQTPKHLITATGQRVTLRCSPRSGDLSVYWYQQSLDQGLQFLIQYYNGEERAKGNILERFSAQQFPDLHSELNLSSLELGDSALYFCASSLLGGADTGELFFGEGSRLTVL.

The genes are TRBV5-4 and TRBJ2-2; D might be TRBD2 (6 bases). The CDR3 has 16 residues. V gave up 4 bases and J gave up 4 bases, with 17 bases separating them. Germline V gene data show CDR1 as SGHNT and CDR2 as YYREEE (reference sequence). The CDR3 is CASSAPGDSGTGELFF. The CDR3 DNA follows: TGTGCCAGCAGCGCCCCCGGAGATAGCGGCACCGGGGAGCTGTTTTTT.

The J gene is TRBJ2-7, the V gene TRBV20-1; possible D gene TRBD2, 7 bases. Germline V gives CDR1 DFQATT, CDR2 SNEGSKA (reference sequence). CDR3 length equals 15 residues. The ends were cut back, 3 bases at V and 5 bases at J, with 20 bases in the middle. The CDR3 DNA reads as TGCAGTGCTAGTGACGCTCTCCAGGGGAGGGACGAGCAGTACTTC. Amino acids: CSASDALQGRDEQYF.

V usage is TRBV19 and J usage is TRBJ2-3; the match to TRBD2 covers 8 bases. Losses at the gene ends were 8 bases for V and 1 base for J; bases not matched to a gene: 5. The CDR3 is 14 residues long. Looked up from germline, CDR1 is LNHDA and CDR2 is SQIVND (reference sequence). CDR3: CASGSSGGTDTQYF. In DNA, the CDR3 is TGTGCCAGTGGCAGTAGCGGGGGCACAGATACGCAGTATTTT.

The V and J genes are TRBV3-1 (or the pseudogene TRBV3-2) and TRBJ1-2; D remains ambiguous. Deletions cut 1 base from V and 2 bases from J, with 11 bases between. Germline CDR1 reads LGHDT; CDR2 reads YNNKEL (reference sequence). The CDR3 is made up of 15 amino acids. The CDR3 is CASSQVWRRNYGYTF. The CDR3 DNA is TGTGCCAGCAGCCAAGTGTGGAGGAGGAACTATGGCTACACCTTC.

The chain carries TRBV18 and TRBJ2-7; the match to TRBD1 covers 7 bases. Germline CDR1 and CDR2: KGHSH and LQKENI. Trimming at V came to 6 bases and at J to 2 bases, leaving 10 bases not matched to a gene. The CDR3 covers 15 residues. The CDR3 sequence is CASSVTGASPYEQYF. The CDR3 DNA is TGTGCCAGCTCTGTTACAGGGGCCTCACCCTACGAGCAGTACTTC.

The genes are TRBV28 and TRBJ1-5; a possible D gene is TRBD1 (5 bases). Germline CDR1 is MDHEN and CDR2 is SYDVKM. V gave up 6 bases and J gave up 2 bases, with 23 bases separating them. This CDR3 has 18 amino acids. The CDR3: CASRITDISWGGNQPQHF. The CDR3, as DNA: TGTGCCAGCAGGATAACGGACATCTCCTGGGGGGGCAATCAGCCCCAGCATTTT. Complete variable domain (other parts from reference TRBV28 and TRBJ1-5): DVKVTQSSRYLVKRTGEKVFLECVQDMDHENMFWYRQDPGLGLRLIYFSYDVKMKEKGDIPEGYSVSREKKERFSLILESASTNQTSMYLCASRITDISWGGNQPQHFGDGTRLSIL.

The chain combines TRBV7-3 with TRBJ2-1, with TRBD2 as a possible D gene (6 bases). The CDR3 length is 14 residues. V lost 3 bases and J lost 9, with 15 bases in between. CDR1 SGHTA and CDR2 FQGTGA come from the germline V gene. As DNA, the CDR3 is TGTGCCAGCAGCTTGGGGCTTGGAGGGAGTGAGCAGTTCTTC. Amino acids: CASSLGLGGSEQFF.

The gene calls are TRBV27 and TRBJ2-2, with 7 nucleotides matching TRBD1. V shed 5 bases and J 1 base; nucleotides not matched to a gene: 4. CDR1 is MNHEY and CDR2 is SMNVEV in the germline V gene (reference sequence). The CDR3 is 15 residues long. The DNA of the CDR3 is TGTGCCAGCAGTCGAGGGACAGTGAACACCGGGGAGCTGTTTTTT. It yields the protein CASSRGTVNTGELFF.

CDR3 DNA sequence: TGTGCCAGCAGCCTCTCGGGGGAGCAGTACTTC. Translation: CASSLSGEQYF. This sequence joins TRBV6-5 and TRBJ2-7, with D perhaps TRBD2 (5 bases). Germline V gene lookup returns CDR1 MNHEY and CDR2 SVGAGI. Trimming cost V 6 bases and J 7 bases, with 10 bases left between them. This CDR3 comprises 11 residues.

The chain is built from TRBV19 and TRBJ2-1; weak D call: TRBD2 (5 bases). V was shortened by 2 bases and J by 3 bases, with 8 bases between the two germline ends. The CDR3 loop spans 14 amino acids. The germline V gene has CDR1 LNHDA and CDR2 SQIVND (reference sequence). This chain's CDR3 is CASSIQADYNEQFF. The CDR3 coding sequence is TGTGCCAGTAGTATACAAGCGGACTACAATGAGCAGTTCTTC.

The rearrangement uses TRBV5-1 and TRBJ1-1; maybe TRBD1 (6 bases). Germline CDR1 is SGHRS and CDR2 is YFSETQ. The length of the CDR3 is 15 residues. V gave up 4 bases and J gave up 4 bases, with 17 bases separating them. This CDR3 is CASSPVGGLGTEAFF. In DNA, the CDR3 is TGCGCCAGCAGCCCGGTGGGGGGGCTTGGCACTGAAGCTTTCTTT.

The chain couples TRBV5-6 to TRBJ2-7; TRBD2 matches 8 bases. V shed 3 bases and J 1 base; nucleotides not matched to a gene: 12. CDR1 SGHDT and CDR2 YYEEEE come from the germline V gene. The CDR3 spans 17 residues. CDR3 loop: CASSSPRGGPTSYEQYF. The CDR3 DNA sequence: TGTGCCAGCAGCTCCCCTCGGGGGGGGCCCACGTCCTACGAGCAGTACTTC. The complete variable domain, with remaining parts taken from reference TRBV5-6 and TRBJ2-7, reads DAGVTQSPTHLIKTRGQQVTLRCSPKSGHDTVSWYQQALGQGPQFIFQYYEEEERQRGNFPDRFSGHQFPNYSSELNVNALLLGDSALYLCASSSPRGGPTSYEQYFGPGTRLTVT.

CDR3 sequence reads: CASSQDRAQEKLFF. CDR3 in DNA: TGTGCCAGCAGCCAAGACAGGGCTCAAGAAAAACTGTTTTTT. The chain employs TRBV9 and TRBJ1-4; 7 nucleotides align to TRBD1. The CDR3 contains 14 residues. CDR1 and CDR2 (germline): SGDLS, YYNGEE. With V trimmed by 4 bases and J by 8 bases, 8 bases remained unmatched.

This chain links TRBV5-1 with TRBJ1-1, with 9 bases identical to TRBD1. Trimming at V came to 0 bases and at J to 1 base, leaving 1 base not matched to a gene. This CDR3 spans 15 amino acids. In germline, CDR1 is SGHRS, CDR2 YFSETQ. The CDR3 DNA reads as TGCGCCAGCAGCTTGGAGACAGGGGGGAACACTGAAGCTTTCTTT. Its protein is CASSLETGGNTEAFF.

For the CDR3, the DNA is TGTGCCAGCAGCTTGAGGACAGGGACCTACACAGATACGCAGTATTTT. This sequence encodes CASSLRTGTYTDTQYF. This chain uses TRBV5-6 with TRBJ2-3, with 8 bases lining up with TRBD1. Trimming removed 1 base from V and 2 bases from J; junction bases left unmatched: 6. The CDR3 covers 16 residues. Germline CDR1 SGHDT, CDR2 YYEEEE.

This sequence joins TRBV28 and TRBJ2-6, with TRBD2 matching over 8 bases. The CDR3 totals 16 residues. Germline V gene sequence: CDR1 MDHEN, CDR2 SYDVKM. V was clipped by 7 bases and J by 2 bases; unmatched bases: 7. The CDR3 loop reads CASTISGVAGANVLTF. In DNA form, the CDR3 reads TGTGCCAGCACCATTAGCGGGGTTGCTGGGGCCAACGTCCTGACTTTC.

V gene TRBV4-2 combines with J gene TRBJ1-2, with a possible D match to TRBD1 (5 bases). With 0 bases removed from V and 2 bases from J, the gap between germline ends came to 10 bases. The CDR3 spans 15 residues. In germline, CDR1 is LGHNA, CDR2 YNFKEQ. CDR3 DNA: TGTGCCAGCAGCCAAGATGCAGGGCAGAACTATGGCTACACCTTC. Translating it yields CASSQDAGQNYGYTF.

This clone occurred once. The chain is built from TRBV19 and TRBJ1-5; the match to TRBD1 covers 9 bases. The CDR3 consists of 18 residues. Germline V CDR1 and CDR2: LNHDA, SQIVND (reference sequence). The V and J ends lost 4 bases and 0 bases, in that order; junction bases with no gene match: 10. Here the CDR3 reads CASSRSDRGGYSNQPQHF. In nucleotides, the CDR3 is TGTGCCAGTAGTAGATCGGACAGGGGCGGGTATAGCAATCAGCCCCAGCATTTT. The full variable domain, completed using reference TRBV19 and TRBJ1-5, is DGGITQSPKYLFRKEGQNVTLSCEQNLNHDAMYWYRQDPGQGLRLIYYSQIVNDFQKGDIAEGYSVSREKKESFPLTVTSAQKNPTAFYLCASSRSDRGGYSNQPQHFGDGTRLSIL.

The genes are TRBV6-5 and TRBJ1-2, with D unclear. Germline loops: CDR1 MNHEY, CDR2 SVGAGI. This CDR3 is 13 amino acids long. V was clipped by 5 bases and J by 4 bases, with 11 bases between them. In DNA form, the CDR3 reads TGTGCCAGCAGTCCTCCGGGGAGCTATGGCTACACCTTC. Translated, it gives CASSPPGSYGYTF.

CDR3 coding DNA: TGCGCCAGCAGCCGAAACCGGGGGTTCCAAGAGACCCAGTACTTC. Translated: CASSRNRGFQETQYF. The chain links TRBV4-1 to TRBJ2-5, with D perhaps TRBD2 (6 bases). The CDR3 contains 15 residues. Germline V gene sequence: CDR1 MGHRA, CDR2 YSYEKL. V shed 4 bases and J shed 1 base, with 13 bases lying between them.